Given below is one T cell receptor (beta chain) in context. Profiled with immunoSEQ multiplex PCR; TCRdb holds only in-frame clones, not every one. The data hold more than 90,000 clones, with about four fifths observed a single time. These data come from a study of radiotherapy plus CTLA-4 blockade in lung cancer. Germline CDR1 MDHEN, CDR2 SYDVKM. V shed 11 bases and J 7 bases; nucleotides not matched to a gene: 17. CDR3 size: 15 residues. The source was peripheral blood, collected from a patient treated with radiotherapy plus ipilimumab. The V and J genes are TRBV28 and TRBJ1-5, with 7 bases fitting TRBD1. This clonotype was sampled from a human donor with non-small cell lung cancer who had a partial response to radiotherapy plus ipilimumab. Here the CDR3 DNA reads TGTGCCGGGATGAAAGGCGGACAGGCCCCCCAGCCCCAGCATTTT. This sequence encodes CAGMKGGQAPQPQHF.